These 23 T cell receptor beta chains originate from one sample sequenced in a study of blood T cell repertoires in COVID-19. Sequencing was performed with immunoSEQ multiplex PCR; in TCRdb, only in-frame clones are kept and a portion is missing. The sample has about 220,000 clones, around 83% seen once. Sequencing input: peripheral blood. The origin of the receptors is a middle-aged man who had recovered from COVID-19.

This chain joins TRBV6-5 and TRBJ2-7, with D possibly TRBD2 on 6 matching bases. The germline CDR1 and CDR2 sequences are MNHEY and SVGAGI. Trimming shortened V by 2 bases and J by 2 bases, and 10 bases separated the two germline ends. This CDR3 is built from 14 residues. In DNA, the CDR3 is TGTGCCAGCAGTTACAACGGGAGAACCTACGAGCAGTACTTC. Encoded protein: CASSYNGRTYEQYF.

This clone has just a few counts. V and J are TRBV9 and TRBJ1-3; 7 bases are shared with TRBD1. The CDR3 runs 18 residues. V trimming: 3 bases; J trimming: 0 bases; junction bases outside the gene matches: 12. The germline V gene encodes CDR1 SGDLS and CDR2 YYNGEE. The DNA of the CDR3 is TGTGCCAGCAGCGCCTGGGACAGAACCACACACTCTGGAAACACCATATATTTT. It specifies CASSAWDRTTHSGNTIYF.

The chain couples TRBV29-1 to TRBJ2-3; 10 bases fit TRBD1. The germline gives CDR1 SQVTM, CDR2 ANQGSEA. The length of the CDR3 is 17 residues. Trimming at V came to 4 bases and at J to 3 bases, leaving 13 bases not matched to a gene. The CDR3 coding sequence is TGCAGCGTTGTGGACAGGGGGAGATTGGGTGGGACAGATACGCAGTATTTT. Translation: CSVVDRGRLGGTDTQYF.

The chain recombines TRBV2 with TRBJ2-7, with 8 bases that match TRBD2. With V trimmed by 7 bases and J by 5 bases, 4 bases remained unmatched. The germline V gene encodes CDR1 SNHLY and CDR2 FYNNEI. This CDR3 has 12 residues. The CDR3 loop reads CASTAGVHEQYF. CDR3 sequence (DNA): TGTGCCAGCACAGCGGGGGTCCACGAGCAGTACTTC.

The chain carries TRBV18 and TRBJ2-5, with a possible D match to TRBD2 (5 bases). The germline V and J ends were trimmed by 3 bases and 4 bases, with 12 bases remaining between them. This CDR3 region has 14 residues. The germline V gene encodes CDR1 KGHSH and CDR2 LQKENI. The CDR3 nucleotides read TGTGCCAGCTCACCGAACCCCCGGGGAGAGACCCAGTACTTC. It codes for CASSPNPRGETQYF.

The table lists this clone with a few counts. This chain connects TRBV28 to TRBJ2-1; 7 bases match TRBD2. The germline CDR1 and CDR2 sequences are MDHEN and SYDVKM. The CDR3 loop spans 14 amino acids. V lost 2 bases and J lost 5; bases outside the gene matches: 3. CDR3 bases: TGTGCCAGCAGTTTAGCCGGGACTAACAATGAGCAGTTCTTC. Translation: CASSLAGTNNEQFF.

The chain is built from TRBV19 and TRBJ1-5, with 8 bases fitting TRBD1. V lost 3 bases, J lost 0 bases, and 16 bases stayed unmatched. The germline V gene has CDR1 LNHDA and CDR2 SQIVND (reference sequence). The CDR3 consists of 20 residues. The DNA for the CDR3 is TGTGCCAGTAGTATGGGGTTTGGACAGGGATCGCGCTATAGCAATCAGCCCCAGCATTTT. It encodes CASSMGFGQGSRYSNQPQHF. Combining the CDR3 with reference TRBV19 and TRBJ1-5 gives the whole variable domain DGGITQSPKYLFRKEGQNVTLSCEQNLNHDAMYWYRQDPGQGLRLIYYSQIVNDFQKGDIAEGYSVSREKKESFPLTVTSAQKNPTAFYLCASSMGFGQGSRYSNQPQHFGDGTRLSIL.

V is TRBV12-3 or TRBV12-4 and J is TRBJ1-2; no definite D call. The CDR3 is 13 amino acids. V dropped 7 bases and J dropped 7 bases, with 16 bases sitting between them. The CDR3 DNA sequence: TGTGCCAGCACCGAGAGCGAGGTGTCTGGCTACACCTTC. It encodes CASTESEVSGYTF.

This chain joins TRBV19 and TRBJ2-1; no reliable D call. Trimming took 6 bases from V and 8 from J, leaving 14 bases between them. The CDR3 runs to 13 residues. CDR1 LNHDA and CDR2 SQIVND come from the germline V gene (reference sequence). CDR3 sequence (DNA): TGTGCCAGTAGGGAGAAGCCTATCGATGAGCAGTTCTTC. Translating gives CASREKPIDEQFF.

V gene TRBV6-5 combines with J gene TRBJ2-3; TRBD1 is a possible D gene (5 bases). V lost 5 bases to trimming and J lost 1 base, with 13 bases between them. The CDR3 consists of 15 residues. Germline assignment: CDR1 MNHEY and CDR2 SVGAGI. The CDR3: CASSHRQLRTDTQYF. Written as DNA, the CDR3 is TGTGCCAGCAGTCACAGACAGTTACGCACAGATACGCAGTATTTT.

This clone was recorded a few times. V and J are TRBV14 and TRBJ2-7; a weak D match, TRBD1 (6 bases). V gave up 0 bases and J gave up 5 bases, with 14 bases separating them. Looked up from germline, CDR1 is SGHDN and CDR2 is FVKESK. The CDR3 has 15 amino acids. The CDR3 spells CASSQEKNRANEQYF. The DNA for the CDR3 is TGTGCCAGCAGCCAAGAGAAGAACAGGGCCAACGAGCAGTACTTC.

Only a few counts were recorded for this clone. The chain is built from TRBV10-3 and TRBJ2-2; no reliable D call. V was shortened by 0 bases and J by 0 bases, with 8 bases between the two germline ends. Germline values: CDR1 ENHRY, CDR2 SYGVKD. This CDR3 is built from 16 residues. The chain's CDR3 is CAISESKPTNTGELFF. For the CDR3, the DNA is TGTGCCATCAGTGAGTCAAAACCTACGAACACCGGGGAGCTGTTTTTT.

This chain connects TRBV11-2 to TRBJ2-7; D uncertain. Germline V lookup: CDR1 SGHAT, CDR2 FQNNGV. V was trimmed by 4 bases and J by 5 bases, leaving 12 bases between them. The CDR3 runs 13 residues. The chain's CDR3 is CASSSRAVDEQYF. CDR3 bases: TGTGCCAGCAGCTCGAGAGCTGTCGACGAGCAGTACTTC.

This clone was picked up one time. Distinct nucleotide sequences in the sample also encode this CDR3. The chain links TRBV19 to TRBJ2-7, with a possible D match to TRBD1 (6 bases). CDR1 is LNHDA and CDR2 is SQIVND in the germline V gene (reference sequence). Deletions cut 3 bases from V and 3 bases from J, with 15 bases between. The CDR3 loop spans 15 amino acids. CDR3 in amino acids: CASSIGGGIGYEQYF. DNA for the CDR3: TGTGCCAGTAGTATTGGGGGCGGAATTGGCTACGAGCAGTACTTC.

The chain carries TRBV18 and TRBJ1-1; 10 bases line up with TRBD1. This CDR3 has 14 residues. Germline lookup yields CDR1 KGHSH and CDR2 LQKENI. V lost 6 bases, J lost 3 bases, and 4 bases stayed unmatched. CDR3 loop: CASSSGTGDTEAFF. Written as DNA, the CDR3 is TGTGCCAGCTCGTCCGGGACAGGGGACACTGAAGCTTTCTTT.

This clone was picked up a small number of times. The V call is TRBV7-6, the J call TRBJ2-2; 9 bases fit TRBD1. CDR1 is SGHVS, CDR2 FNYEAQ, per germline. The length of the CDR3 is 15 residues. After removal of 1 base from V and 4 bases from J, the junction contained 1 base not matched to a gene. DNA of the CDR3: TGTGCCAGCAGCTTAGGGACAGGGGTCACCGGGGAGCTGTTTTTT. Its protein is CASSLGTGVTGELFF.

CDR3: CASSRREGSLNYGYTF. CDR3 in DNA: TGTGCCAGCAGTCGACGTGAGGGATCTCTAAACTATGGCTACACCTTC. The rearrangement joins TRBV6-4 to TRBJ1-2, with D hard to call. The CDR3 length is 16 residues. Trimming shortened V by 5 bases and J by 2 bases, and 18 bases separated the two germline ends. Germline V gene lookup returns CDR1 MRHNA and CDR2 SNTAGT.

J is TRBJ2-1 and V is TRBV19, with 8 bases matching TRBD2. Per the germline V gene, CDR1 is LNHDA and CDR2 is SQIVND (reference sequence). CDR3 length: 14 amino acids. V dropped 2 bases and J dropped 13; count of bases not matched to a gene: 10. CDR3 amino acids: CASSIRELAGTQFF. CDR3 DNA sequence: TGTGCCAGTAGTATACGAGAGCTAGCGGGTACTCAGTTCTTC.

The chain combines TRBV7-2 with TRBJ1-2; 8 bases agree with TRBD1. Germline trimming cut 5 bases from V and 2 bases from J; bases unmatched to any gene: 16. The CDR3 is made up of 18 amino acids. Germline-derived CDR1 and CDR2 are SGHTA and FQGNSA. The DNA of the CDR3 is TGTGCCAGCAGCCCAGTCCCGGGACAGGCGCGACGAAACTATGGCTACACCTTC. This translates into CASSPVPGQARRNYGYTF. The whole variable domain, filled in from reference TRBV7-2 and TRBJ1-2, reads GAGVSQSPSNKVTEKGKDVELRCDPISGHTALYWYRQSLGQGLEFLIYFQGNSAPDKSGLPSDRFSAERTGGSVSTLTIQRTQQEDSAVYLCASSPVPGQARRNYGYTFGSGTRLTVV.

The rearrangement joins TRBV5-1 to TRBJ2-1; D unclear. Germline V gives CDR1 SGHRS, CDR2 YFSETQ. V was shortened by 1 base and J by 8 bases, with 4 bases between the two germline ends. CDR3 length: 11 amino acids. CDR3 residues: CASSLSDEQFF. CDR3 bases: TGCGCCAGCAGCTTGTCCGATGAGCAGTTCTTC.

This clone came up a few times. Written as DNA, the CDR3 is TGCGCCAGCAGCCACAGGGCGGGAGCAGAGACCCAGTACTTC. It encodes CASSHRAGAETQYF. V is TRBV5-1 and J is TRBJ2-5; TRBD2 might be the D (7 bases). Trimming stripped 4 bases from V and 4 bases from J, with 14 bases between. CDR3 length equals 14 residues. The V gene's germline CDR1 is SGHRS and CDR2 YFSETQ. Filled out from reference TRBV5-1 and TRBJ2-5, the complete variable domain reads KAGVTQTPRYLIKTRGQQVTLSCSPISGHRSVSWYQQTPGQGLQFLFEYFSETQRNKGNFPGRFSGRQFSNSRSEMNVSTLELGDSALYLCASSHRAGAETQYFGPGTRLLVL.

The gene calls are TRBV20-1 and TRBJ2-1, with 10 bases identical to TRBD2. The CDR3 extends over 15 amino acids. Germline CDR1 reads DFQATT; CDR2 reads SNEGSKA (reference sequence). The V segment lost 3 bases and the J segment 0 bases; nucleotides outside the gene matches: 2. The CDR3 coding sequence is TGCAGTGCTAGTAGGACTAGCGGCTCCTACAATGAGCAGTTCTTC. It is translated as CSASRTSGSYNEQFF.

The chain combines TRBV28 with TRBJ1-2, with 7 bases that match TRBD1. CDR3 length: 15 residues. Germline V gene data show CDR1 as MDHEN and CDR2 as SYDVKM. J lost 8 bases, V lost 6 bases, and 15 bases had no gene match. The CDR3 DNA is TGTGCCAGCAGACAAAACCGGGACAGCCTAAGGGGCTACACCTTC. Translated, it gives CASRQNRDSLRGYTF.